This T cell receptor (beta chain) is from a study of shared clonotypes between healthy human individuals. Overall study results and limits: Deeper or shallower sequencing was expected to change how clonotypes are shared among donors. Estimated clonotype richness was generally higher in naive than memory subsets. Sampling was confined to blood; repertoires within tissues likely differ.

Clones were read by immunoSEQ multiplex PCR, and TCRdb kept only the in-frame ones, dropping some. The repertoire consists of hundreds of thousands of clones, with 98% occurring once and the leading ten covering 0.3%. The V and J ends lost 0 bases and 7 bases, in that order; junction bases with no gene match: 4. The CDR3 contains 16 residues. Germline CDR1 SGHTA, CDR2 FQGNSA. Worth noting for this clone: Its antigen remains unidentified.

Only CD45RO-negative cells positively selected for CCR7 counted as naive CD8 cells, so terminally differentiated effector memory CD45RA+ cells were excluded. The V gene is TRBV7-2, the J gene TRBJ2-2; 11 nucleotides match TRBD2. What was sequenced was naive CD8+ T cells sorted from blood. This TCR was recovered from a man between 25 and 39 years old in good health. Written as DNA, the CDR3 is TGTGCCAGCAGCTTAGCACTAGCGGGAGTAGTCGGGGAGCTGTTTTTT. This codes for CASSLALAGVVGELFF.